This is a list of T cell receptor beta chains from one sample in a study of blood T cell repertoires in COVID-19. Profiling relied on immunoSEQ multiplex PCR, and the TCRdb table lists in-frame clones only, not all of them. This table holds approximately 200,000 clones, around nine tenths found once. The sample taken for sequencing was peripheral blood. The receptors come from a man aged 55 to 70 who had recovered from COVID-19. CDR3s include the opening cysteine and the closing phenylalanine or tryptophan. The order of the fields is J gene, clone size, D gene, V gene, CDR3 DNA, CDR3 protein. D genes are given only for firm matches. Rows give clone size only sometimes, using once, few, many, or a class for an expanded clone.

>TRBJ1-5|NA|TRBD1|TRBV30
TGTGCCTGGAGAGTACAGGGGAACAATCAGCCCCAGCATTTT
CAWRVQGNNQPQHF
>TRBJ1-1|few|NA|TRBV7-2
TGTGCCAGCAGCTTGGGACTTCTTTTTGAAGCTTTCTTT
CASSLGLLFEAFF
>TRBJ1-2|NA|TRBD1|TRBV5-6
TGTGCCAGCAGCCCAGGGACAGGCCTAAGCATTAACTATGGCTACACCTTC
CASSPGTGLSINYGYTF
>TRBJ1-2|NA|NA|TRBV28
TGTGCCAGCACCGCCATCGACAGTAACTATGGCTACACCTTC
CASTAIDSNYGYTF
>TRBJ2-4|once|NA|TRBV5-4
TGTGCCAGCAGCTCCGCCGGGGGTAAGGGAATAGCCAAAAACATTCAGTACTTC
CASSSAGGKGIAKNIQYF
>TRBJ2-5|NA|TRBD2|TRBV5-1
TGCGCCAGCAGCTTGGGACTAGCGGGAGGACCAAAAGAGACCCAGTACTTC
CASSLGLAGGPKETQYF
>TRBJ1-1|NA|NA|TRBV11-2
TGTGCCAGCAGCTTTAGTGACACTGAAGCTTTCTTT
CASSFSDTEAFF
>TRBJ1-4|NA|NA|TRBV5-1
TGCGCCAGCAGCTTAGCGACCCGTGGAGACGAAAAACTGTTTTTT
CASSLATRGDEKLFF
>TRBJ1-5|NA|NA|TRBV12-3/TRBV12-4
TGTGCCAGCAGTTTATTAGGGGATCAGCCCCAGCATTTT
CASSLLGDQPQHF
>TRBJ2-1|NA|NA|TRBV19
TGTGCCAGTAGTCCTCTAAAAATACTTATCTACAATGAGCAGTTCTTC
CASSPLKILIYNEQFF
>TRBJ1-2|NA|NA|TRBV5-1
TGCGCCAGCAGTTCCACAGGGAACGATGGCTACACCTTC
CASSSTGNDGYTF
>TRBJ1-2|NA|NA|TRBV27
TGTGCCAGCGCTAGAGACAGGATCGGTGGTGGCTACACCTTC
CASARDRIGGGYTF
>TRBJ2-7|NA|TRBD1|TRBV5-1
TGCGCCAGCAGCTTTACCGGGACAGGGCCCTACGAGCAGTACTTC
CASSFTGTGPYEQYF
>TRBJ2-3|NA|NA|TRBV9
TGTGCCAGCAGCGGGGGGGGCCGCACAGATACGCAGTATTTT
CASSGGGRTDTQYF
>TRBJ1-6|NA|NA|TRBV7-2
TGTGCCAGCAGCTTTGACAGCTTTAATTCACCCCTCCACTTT
CASSFDSFNSPLHF
>TRBJ1-5|NA|TRBD1|TRBV28
TGTGCCAGCAGTTTAGGTGGACAGGGGGCGAGATGGCAGCCCCAGCATTTT
CASSLGGQGARWQPQHF
>TRBJ2-7|NA|NA|TRBV3-1/TRBV3-2
TGTGCCAGCAGCCAAGTTGTCGGCTACGAGCAGTACTTC
CASSQVVGYEQYF
>TRBJ2-3|NA|TRBD2|TRBV11-3
TGTGCCAGCAGCTTAGAACTAGCGGGAGAGGATACGCAGTATTTT
CASSLELAGEDTQYF
>TRBJ1-1|NA|TRBD1|TRBV30
TGTGCCTGGAGTGTACTTAGGACAGGGGGGAACACTGAAGCTTTCTTT
CAWSVLRTGGNTEAFF
>TRBJ2-5|NA|TRBD2|TRBV5-1
TGCGCCAGCAGCTTGGGGACTAGCGGGGCGGAGACCCAGTACTTC
CASSLGTSGAETQYF
>TRBJ1-2|NA|TRBD1|TRBV12-3/TRBV12-4
TGTGCCAGCAGCCAGACAGGGGCGTTAGGCTACACCTTC
CASSQTGALGYTF
>TRBJ2-3|NA|NA|TRBV11-2
TGTGCCAGCACCCCCAGCTGGGCTAGCACAGATACGCAGTATTTT
CASTPSWASTDTQYF
>TRBJ2-5|NA|NA|TRBV27
TGTGCCAGCAGTCCCCGTTACCGACTACAAGAGACCCAGTACTTC
CASSPRYRLQETQYF
>TRBJ2-5|NA|NA|TRBV7-2
TGTGCCAGCAGCTTAGGACTAGTTGAGACCCAGTACTTC
CASSLGLVETQYF
>TRBJ2-7|once|NA|TRBV18
TGTGCCAGCTCGGCTTGGGCGGGCGTAAGCTCCTACGAGCAGTACTTC
CASSAWAGVSSYEQYF
>TRBJ2-7|once|TRBD2|TRBV28
TGTGCCAGCAGTTTACAGGGGGGCGGGAGGGCCTACGAGCAGTACTTC
CASSLQGGGRAYEQYF
>TRBJ1-2|once|TRBD1|TRBV19
TGTGCCAGTAGTACACACCGGACAGGCGCCTATGGCTACACCTTC
CASSTHRTGAYGYTF
>TRBJ1-6|NA|NA|TRBV27
TGTGCCAGCAGTTTTTTACTTTCACCCCTCCACTTT
CASSFLLSPLHF
>TRBJ2-7|NA|NA|TRBV5-6
TGTGCCAGCAGCTTGGGACAGGTCTACGAGCAGTACTTC
CASSLGQVYEQYF
>TRBJ2-5|NA|NA|TRBV5-1
TGCGCCAGCTGGGGGGGCGGGGGCGAAGGAGAGACCCAGTACTTC
CASWGGGGEGETQYF
>TRBJ2-7|NA|NA|TRBV28
TGTGCCAGCAGTATCCCCCGCGAGCAGTACTTC
CASSIPREQYF
>TRBJ2-7|NA|TRBD2|TRBV6-5
TGTGTCAGCCGGGGGGGGGTCTACGAGCAGTACTTC
CVSRGGVYEQYF
>TRBJ2-3|NA|NA|TRBV6-5
TGTGCCAGCACCGGACTTGAGGCGACAGATACGCAGTATTTT
CASTGLEATDTQYF
>TRBJ1-6|NA|NA|TRBV11-1
TGTGCCAGCAGCTTACAGTACTACTATAATTCACCCCTCCACTTT
CASSLQYYYNSPLHF
>TRBJ2-4|NA|NA|TRBV21-1
TGTGCCAGCAGCACGCTAAAGGGGGAAAGATCCAAAAACATTCAGTACTTC
CASSTLKGERSKNIQYF
>TRBJ2-7|once|TRBD2|TRBV6-5
TGTGCCACCGGGGGGGGGTCATTGGTGTACGAGCAGTACTTC
CATGGGSLVYEQYF
>TRBJ2-1|NA|NA|TRBV27
TGTGCCAGCAGTTCACTCAGAGGAGCGTCCGTTGATGAGCAGTTCTTC
CASSSLRGASVDEQFF
>TRBJ2-5|NA|TRBD2|TRBV7-8
TGTGCCAGCAGCCGAGCGGGGGGTAAAGAGACCCAGTACTTC
CASSRAGGKETQYF
>TRBJ2-1|NA|TRBD1|TRBV6-5
TGTGCCAGCCGAGGACAGGAATTATATGAGCAGTTCTTC
CASRGQELYEQFF
>TRBJ1-1|NA|TRBD1|TRBV9
TGTGCCAGCAGCGTAGGGACAGGGGGCACGAACACTGAAGCTTTCTTT
CASSVGTGGTNTEAFF
>TRBJ2-1|NA|NA|TRBV2
TGTGCCAGCAGTGAGAAGGAGGGGCTCAGGGTCAATGAGCAGTTCTTC
CASSEKEGLRVNEQFF
>TRBJ2-1|NA|NA|TRBV5-1
TGCGCCAGCAGCACCGACCAGCGGCGTGAGCAGTTCTTC
CASSTDQRREQFF
>TRBJ2-1|once|TRBD1|TRBV6-2/TRBV6-3
TGTGCCAGCAGTTACACCGGACAGGACTACAATGAGCAGTTCTTC
CASSYTGQDYNEQFF
>TRBJ1-1|NA|NA|TRBV19
TGTGCCAGTAGTATCACGATACAGGGTTTCGGTGAAGCTTTCTTT
CASSITIQGFGEAFF
>TRBJ2-5|NA|TRBD1|TRBV19
TGTGCCAGTAGCCCTTGGGACAGCGAAGAGACCCAGTACTTC
CASSPWDSEETQYF
>TRBJ2-7|NA|TRBD1|TRBV11-3
TGTGCCAGCAGCCGGGGGACAGGGCAAGCCTACGAGCAGTACTTC
CASSRGTGQAYEQYF
>TRBJ1-6|NA|NA|TRBV7-8
TGTGCCAGCAGCTCACAGGGTGGGAATTCACCCCTCCACTTT
CASSSQGGNSPLHF
>TRBJ1-4|NA|NA|TRBV28
TGTGCCAGCAGTTGGGGGGGTCGGAATGAAAAACTGTTTTTT
CASSWGGRNEKLFF
>TRBJ1-2|NA|NA|TRBV28
TGTGCCAGCAGTTTAACCGACAGGCAGCTTGCGGGCTACACCTTC
CASSLTDRQLAGYTF
>TRBJ2-6|NA|NA|TRBV7-3
TGTGCCAGCAGCTTGCCGGGAAACGTCCTGACTTTC
CASSLPGNVLTF
>TRBJ2-3|NA|TRBD2|TRBV5-8
TGTGCCAGCAGCGTGGGACTAGCGGGGGGGCCGATAGATACGCAGTATTTT
CASSVGLAGGPIDTQYF
>TRBJ2-3|NA|TRBD2|TRBV7-6
TGTGCCAGCAGCTTAGGAGCCGCGGGGGGCACAGATACGCAGTATTTT
CASSLGAAGGTDTQYF
>TRBJ2-2|NA|NA|TRBV5-5
TGTGCCAGCAGCTTAGGGGGAACCGGGGAGCTGTTTTTT
CASSLGGTGELFF
>TRBJ2-5|NA|TRBD2|TRBV12-3/TRBV12-4
TGTGCCAGCAGTACGACTAGCGGGGGGCGGAACTTC
CASSTTSGGRNF
>TRBJ1-2|NA|NA|TRBV19
TGTGCCAGTAGTATCACGGGGTCTACTTATGGCTACACCTTC
CASSITGSTYGYTF